This T cell receptor (beta chain) appears in the sequencing data of a study of response to subunit inactivated influenza vaccine. Findings of the study overall: Authors suggested few new T cells are recruited by each seasonal influenza vaccination.

TCRdb recomputed calls from the RT-PCR reads with MiXCR, one row per CDR3 protein. Found here are roughly 570,000 distinct CDR3 sequences, 10% to 15% of them singletons; the top ten hold about 12%. The germline V gene has CDR1 MDHEN and CDR2 SYDVKM. The CDR3 spans 15 residues. About this clonotype itself: Its antigen is undetermined. A read error may account for a junction end that differs from germline.

This sequence joins TRBV28 and TRBJ2-3; a weak D match, TRBD2 (5 bases). This TCR was sampled from a man between 50 and 59 years old who received an inactivated influenza vaccine. Specimen: PBMCs from blood, collected roughly 48 days after vaccination. CDR3 sequence: CASSLPGVDTDKQYF. The CDR3 nucleotides are TGTGCCAGCAGTTTGCCCGGGGTTGACACAGATAAGCAGTATTTT. The full variable domain, in which reference TRBV28 and TRBJ2-3 provide the parts outside the CDR3, is DVKVTQSSRYLVKRTGEKVFLECVQDMDHENMFWYRQDPGLGLRLIYFSYDVKMKEKGDIPEGYSVSREKKERFSLILESASTNQTSMYLCASSLPGVDTDKQYFGPGTRLTVL.